The next 20 T cell receptor beta chains were all read from a single sample in a study of T cell responses to AZD1222 COVID-19 vaccine (dated by TCRdb to 2020 to 2022). This specimen's time point label, per the study, means: baseline before first vaccination. Library construction relied on the immunoSEQ multiplex PCR assay. Here the immuneACCESS table is served through TCRdb, limited to in-frame sequences with V and J called. Missing clones are a known gap in these copies; in checked studies unresolved V genes cover under half, and the rest lacks a known reason. This sample lists 100,000 to 150,000 clones; about nine tenths were detected once. About 7.8% of the sample is taken by the ten largest. Sequences were derived from peripheral blood, sampled on day 0 of AZD1222 vaccination. These TCRs come from an adult in good health.

This clone ranks as medium-sized (0.01 to 0.1%). The rearrangement joins TRBV4-2 to TRBJ2-7; TRBD2 matches 9 bases. This CDR3 has 14 residues. Germline loops: CDR1 LGHNA, CDR2 YNFKEQ. Unmatched junction bases numbered 2, after V lost 1 base and J lost 4 bases. CDR3 in amino acids: CASSQGSGRYEQYF. In DNA, the CDR3 is TGTGCCAGCAGCCAAGGGAGCGGGAGGTACGAGCAGTACTTC.

This chain uses TRBV6-6 with TRBJ1-1, with TRBD1 as a possible D gene (5 bases). The V gene lost 5 bases and the J gene lost 9 bases, with 19 bases spanning the gap. The length of the CDR3 is 14 residues. CDR1 and CDR2 (germline): MNHNY, SVGAGI (reference sequence). DNA of the CDR3: TGTGCCAGCAGTCCCGACATACAGGAGAACAAAGCTTTCTTT. This translates into CASSPDIQENKAFF.

The rearrangement uses TRBV13 and TRBJ2-5; 9 positions agree with TRBD2. J gave up 4 bases and V 5 bases, and 8 bases lay outside the gene matches. The CDR3 sequence is 15 residues long. Germline lookup yields CDR1 PRHDT and CDR2 FYEKMQ (reference sequence). CDR3 region: CASSPGTSWGETQYF. In DNA, the CDR3 is TGTGCCAGCAGCCCGGGGACTAGCTGGGGAGAGACCCAGTACTTC.

V usage is TRBV2 and J usage is TRBJ2-6; tentatively, D is TRBD1 (6 bases). The CDR3 spans 16 residues. V lost 7 bases, J lost 1 base, and 14 bases lay in between. Germline values: CDR1 SNHLY, CDR2 FYNNEI. The CDR3 region has the DNA TGTGCCAGCACCCGGATCACAGGGTCTGGGGCCAACGTCCTGACTTTC. This codes for CASTRITGSGANVLTF.

The chain joins TRBV28 to TRBJ1-2, with D possibly being TRBD1 (6 bases). CDR3 length equals 14 residues. V shed 5 bases and J shed 0 bases, with 10 bases lying between them. Germline CDR1 MDHEN, CDR2 SYDVKM. The CDR3 DNA is TGTGCCAGCAGTCTCACAGGGTCTAACTATGGCTACACCTTC. Its protein product is CASSLTGSNYGYTF.

This clone was detected only once. This chain joins TRBV19 and TRBJ2-6; D is uncertain. Trimming left V 7 bases short and J 2 bases short, with 9 bases between. The germline V gene encodes CDR1 LNHDA and CDR2 SQIVND (reference sequence). The CDR3 loop spans 14 amino acids. In nucleotides, the CDR3 is TGTGCCAGTACCCATGCGGCTGGGGCCAACGTCCTGACTTTC. Amino acids: CASTHAAGANVLTF.

Only one count was recorded for this clone. The V gene is TRBV7-2, the J gene TRBJ2-1; 9 bases line up with TRBD2. V lost 5 bases, J lost 6 bases, and 11 bases stayed unmatched. The CDR3 consists of 16 residues. The germline V gene has CDR1 SGHTA and CDR2 FQGNSA. CDR3 loop: CASSRLSGRKVNEQFF. In nucleotides, the CDR3 is TGTGCCAGCAGCAGACTAAGCGGGAGGAAGGTCAATGAGCAGTTCTTC.

The CDR3 DNA reads TGTGCCAGCAGTTCTGGACAGTTTGTCGGCAATCAGCCCCAGCATTTT. Translation gives CASSSGQFVGNQPQHF. The chain joins TRBV6-2 or TRBV6-3 to TRBJ1-5, with D maybe TRBD1 (6 bases). Germline assignment: CDR1 MNHEY and CDR2 SVGEGT. The V end lost 4 bases, the J end lost 2 bases, and 15 bases lay between the germline ends. The CDR3 contains 16 residues.

V usage is TRBV15 and J usage is TRBJ1-5; D is perhaps TRBD1 (5 bases). The V and J ends lost 5 bases and 2 bases respectively, with 13 bases between them. The CDR3 is made up of 15 amino acids. From germline, CDR1 is LNHNV and CDR2 YYDKDF (reference sequence). The CDR3 here is CATSSGAVGNQPQHF. The CDR3 bases are TGTGCCACCAGCTCCGGGGCCGTTGGCAATCAGCCCCAGCATTTT.

The chain recombines TRBV10-3 with TRBJ2-7; possibly TRBD2 for D (5 bases). The germline CDR1 and CDR2 sequences are ENHRY and SYGVKD. The CDR3 spans 12 residues. Trimming left V 9 bases short and J 2 bases short, with 11 bases between. CDR3 sequence (DNA): TGTGCCATGAGCACCGGGACCTACGAGCAGTACTTC. Protein sequence: CAMSTGTYEQYF.

V and J are TRBV7-9 and TRBJ1-1; no clear D. CDR1 is SEHNR, CDR2 FQNEAQ, per germline (reference sequence). V was cut by 1 base and J by 8 bases, with 8 bases left in between. The CDR3 runs 12 residues. The CDR3 nucleotides read TGTGCCAGCAGCTTAGGACCGGGGGAAGCTTTCTTT. Translating it yields CASSLGPGEAFF.

The chain combines TRBV2 with TRBJ2-7; 7 positions agree with TRBD1. J lost 2 bases, V lost 2 bases, and 9 bases had no gene match. Germline V CDR1 and CDR2: SNHLY, FYNNEI. The CDR3 length is 16 residues. The DNA for the CDR3 is TGTGCCAGCAGTGAATCCATCCGACAGGGCGCCTACGAGCAGTACTTC. It codes for CASSESIRQGAYEQYF.

V and J are TRBV5-5 and TRBJ2-1, with D possibly being TRBD2 (7 bases). This CDR3 has 13 amino acids. V was pared by 9 bases and J by 4 bases, with 14 bases between. Germline V lookup: CDR1 SGHKS, CDR2 YYEKEE (reference sequence). The CDR3 coding sequence is TGTGCCACCCGGGGGGCAGAATACAATGAGCAGTTCTTC. It translates to CATRGAEYNEQFF.

J is TRBJ1-3 and V is TRBV14, with 7 bases fitting TRBD1. V lost 4 bases, J lost 6 bases, and 18 bases stayed unmatched. There are 18 residues in the CDR3. CDR1 and CDR2 (germline): SGHDN, FVKESK. The DNA for the CDR3 is TGTGCCAGCAGCCCCCGGGCAGGGGGTTTATGCGCGGAAAACACCATATATTTT. Translation gives CASSPRAGGLCAENTIYF. Using reference TRBV14 and TRBJ1-3 for the parts outside the CDR3, the full variable domain is EAGVTQFPSHSVIEKGQTVTLRCDPISGHDNLYWYRRVMGKEIKFLLHFVKESKQDESGMPNNRFLAERTGGTYSTLKVQPAELEDSGVYFCASSPRAGGLCAENTIYFGEGSWLTVV.

The chain carries TRBV27 and TRBJ1-6; a weak D match, TRBD1 (5 bases). The CDR3 has 14 amino acids. Deletions cut 3 bases from V and 10 bases from J, with 13 bases between. CDR1 is MNHEY, CDR2 SMNVEV, per germline (reference sequence). CDR3: CASSLEGAWSPLHF. DNA for the CDR3: TGTGCCAGCAGTTTGGAAGGGGCTTGGTCACCCCTCCACTTT.

This clone was recorded a few times. This sequence joins TRBV6-5 and TRBJ2-2; D remains ambiguous. Trimming shortened V by 7 bases and J by 6 bases, and 12 bases separated the two germline ends. The CDR3 sequence is 13 residues long. Germline V gene sequence: CDR1 MNHEY, CDR2 SVGAGI. This CDR3 is CASTQVGSGELFF. The DNA of the CDR3 is TGTGCCAGCACCCAAGTGGGGTCCGGGGAGCTGTTTTTT.

The chain recombines TRBV24-1 with TRBJ2-1; no clear D. Trimming shortened V by 9 bases and J by 2 bases, and 25 bases separated the two germline ends. The germline gives CDR1 KGHDR, CDR2 SFDVKD. The length of the CDR3 is 18 residues. CDR3 sequence: CATVVRRLHQHAYNEQFF. The CDR3 bases are TGTGCCACCGTCGTCCGACGCCTCCATCAACACGCCTACAATGAGCAGTTCTTC.

This clone was counted only a few times. The chain combines TRBV5-4 with TRBJ2-1; no firm D call. Per germline, CDR1 SGHNT and CDR2 YYREEE (reference sequence). V was trimmed by 0 bases and J by 1 base, leaving 8 bases between them. This CDR3 spans 15 amino acids. The CDR3 is CASSLELGSYNEQFF. The DNA for the CDR3 is TGTGCCAGCAGCTTGGAGTTGGGTTCCTACAATGAGCAGTTCTTC.

The chain has TRBV4-3 and TRBJ1-5; D is unresolved. V was clipped by 0 bases and J by 7 bases, with 13 bases between them. The CDR3 runs 15 residues. CDR1 and CDR2 (germline): LGHNA, YSLEER. CDR3 residues: CASSQDLGVRQPQHF. DNA of the CDR3: TGCGCCAGCAGCCAAGATCTTGGGGTGAGGCAGCCCCAGCATTTT.

This chain's CDR3 is CASSPWTGADYGYTF. CDR3 nucleotide sequence: TGTGCCAGCAGCCCCTGGACAGGGGCTGACTATGGCTACACCTTC. V is TRBV6-5 and J is TRBJ1-2; TRBD1 matches 9 bases. V was pared by 6 bases and J by 3 bases, with 8 bases of the junction left unmatched. The CDR3 covers 15 residues. In germline, CDR1 is MNHEY, CDR2 SVGAGI.